A single sample gave rise to the 14 T cell receptor beta chains below, sequenced in a study of graft-versus-host responses after intestinal transplantation. Clones were read by immunoSEQ multiplex PCR, and TCRdb kept only the in-frame ones, dropping some. The sample yields about 77,000 clones, 92% seen once. The specimen comprised PBMCs, sampled 98 days after intestinal transplantation. These receptors were taken from a human patient who received an intestinal transplant, so some T cells may come from the graft donor.

V and J are TRBV7-9 and TRBJ2-7, with a possible D match to TRBD2 (6 bases). The CDR3 is 18 amino acids. Germline V gives CDR1 SEHNR, CDR2 FQNEAQ (reference sequence). Trimming cost V 3 bases and J 8 bases, with 29 bases left between them. DNA for the CDR3: TGTGCCAGCAGCTTTTCTAGTCCTCCTACGAGCGGACGGGGGAAGCAGTACTTC. As protein: CASSFSSPPTSGRGKQYF.

This chain connects TRBV19 to TRBJ2-7, with D possibly being TRBD1 (5 bases). The CDR3 is made up of 13 amino acids. Germline lookup yields CDR1 LNHDA and CDR2 SQIVND (reference sequence). V was pared by 3 bases and J by 0 bases, with 6 bases between. CDR3 nucleotide sequence: TGTGCCAGTAGTATCGACAGCTCCTACGAGCAGTACTTC. Its translation: CASSIDSSYEQYF.

The CDR3 DNA sequence: TGTGCCAGCAGCTTGAGCGGGGGGAAGTACAATGAGCAGTTCTTC. It encodes CASSLSGGKYNEQFF. The V call is TRBV5-4, the J call TRBJ2-1; 9 bases line up with TRBD2. CDR1 is SGHNT, CDR2 YYREEE, per germline (reference sequence). The CDR3 covers 15 residues. V lost 1 base, J lost 4 bases, and 3 bases stayed unmatched.

V gene TRBV7-3 combines with J gene TRBJ2-1; D is perhaps TRBD2 (5 bases). V lost 6 bases and J 6 bases, leaving 24 bases between the germline ends. The germline V gene encodes CDR1 SGHTA and CDR2 FQGTGA. There are 17 residues in the CDR3. The DNA for the CDR3 is TGTGCCAGCAGTTTACTCCCCGGGTCAGGAGGATCCAATGAGCAGTTCTTC. Encoded protein: CASSLLPGSGGSNEQFF.

The chain is built from TRBV19 and TRBJ2-3; no firm D call. This CDR3 spans 15 amino acids. With 3 bases removed from V and 0 bases from J, the gap between germline ends came to 10 bases. The germline gives CDR1 LNHDA, CDR2 SQIVND (reference sequence). The DNA for the CDR3 is TGTGCCAGTAGTATCACCGCTCCTAGCACAGATACGCAGTATTTT. Translation: CASSITAPSTDTQYF.

V is TRBV6-1 and J is TRBJ1-1; TRBD1 aligns across 7 bases. Per germline, CDR1 MNHNS and CDR2 SASEGT. The CDR3 runs to 14 residues. V lost 8 bases to trimming and J lost 4 bases; unmatched junction nucleotides: 10. The CDR3 spells CASRLLDRRTEAFF. CDR3 DNA sequence: TGTGCCAGCCGGTTGTTGGACAGGCGCACTGAAGCTTTCTTT.

This sequence joins TRBV5-1 and TRBJ2-1; 10 nucleotides agree with TRBD2. V was clipped by 3 bases and J by 6 bases; unmatched bases: 6. The germline V gene has CDR1 SGHRS and CDR2 YFSETQ. The CDR3 length is 15 residues. This CDR3 reads CASSYLAGVSNEQFF. CDR3 in DNA: TGCGCCAGCAGCTATCTAGCGGGAGTCTCCAATGAGCAGTTCTTC.

Comments on this clone: The germline gene is not matched at one end of the junction; a read error may be the cause. Other nucleotide sequences in the sample specify the same CDR3. The rearrangement links TRBV9 to TRBJ2-2; 8 bases agree with TRBD2. The CDR3 loop spans 19 amino acids. Germline V gene data show CDR1 as SGDLS and CDR2 as YYNGEE. CDR3 sequence reads: CASSVAQAGVFANTGELFF. In DNA form, the CDR3 reads TGTGCCAGCAGCGTAGCTCAAGCGGGAGTGTTCGCGAACACCGGGGAACTGTTTTTT. Based on the CDR3 plus reference TRBV9 and TRBJ2-2, the full variable domain is DSGVTQTPKHLITATGQRVTLRCSPRSGDLSVYWYQQSLDQGLQFLIQYYNGEERAKGNILERFSAQQFPDLHSELNLSSLELGDSALYFCASSVAQAGVFANTGELFFGEGSRLTVL.

The rearrangement joins TRBV2 to TRBJ2-5; 10 nucleotides match TRBD2. Trimming took 6 bases from V and 5 from J; bases not matched to a gene: 6. This CDR3 region has 14 residues. Germline CDR1 is SNHLY and CDR2 is FYNNEI. Here the CDR3 reads CASRKRGGRETQYF. The CDR3 coding sequence is TGTGCCAGCAGAAAGCGGGGGGGTCGGGAGACCCAGTACTTC.

The chain recombines TRBV13 with TRBJ2-7, with D possibly being TRBD2 (6 bases). This CDR3 is 14 amino acids long. Germline assignment: CDR1 PRHDT and CDR2 FYEKMQ (reference sequence). V lost 5 bases, J lost 2 bases, and 13 bases lay in between. CDR3 nucleotide sequence: TGTGCCAGCAGCCCGGGGGATACTACCTACGAGCAGTACTTC. Protein sequence: CASSPGDTTYEQYF.

The V gene is TRBV4-2, the J gene TRBJ2-7; D possibly matches TRBD1 or TRBD2 (5 bases each). Germline V gives CDR1 LGHNA, CDR2 YNFKEQ. The length of the CDR3 is 16 residues. Trimming removed 0 bases from V and 2 bases from J, with 14 bases in between. The CDR3 reads CASSQERDGLTYEQYF. The DNA for the CDR3 is TGTGCCAGCAGCCAAGAGAGGGACGGACTCACCTACGAGCAGTACTTC.

The chain is built from TRBV25-1 and TRBJ2-5; weak D call: TRBD1 (5 bases). From germline, CDR1 is MGHDK and CDR2 SYGVNS. This CDR3 comprises 16 residues. V was trimmed by 5 bases and J by 1 base, leaving 17 bases between them. CDR3: CASSKGAGPPQETQYF. DNA of the CDR3: TGTGCCAGCAGTAAAGGGGCAGGGCCCCCCCAAGAGACCCAGTACTTC. Full variable domain (remainder filled in from reference TRBV25-1 and TRBJ2-5): EADIYQTPRYLVIGTGKKITLECSQTMGHDKMYWYQQDPGMELHLIHYSYGVNSTEKGDLSSESTVSRIRTEHFPLTLESARPSHTSQYLCASSKGAGPPQETQYFGPGTRLLVL.

V is TRBV5-4 and J is TRBJ1-5; the D is unclear. The CDR3 runs 13 residues. V gave up 0 bases and J gave up 1 base, with 2 bases separating them. CDR1 and CDR2 (germline): SGHNT, YYREEE (reference sequence). CDR3 loop: CASSLDSNQPQHF. CDR3 sequence (DNA): TGTGCCAGCAGCTTGGACAGCAATCAGCCCCAGCATTTT.

The rearrangement joins TRBV4-1 to TRBJ1-1; D is ambiguous. The germline V and J ends were trimmed by 0 bases and 2 bases, with 13 bases remaining between them. There are 16 residues in the CDR3. Germline CDR1 is MGHRA and CDR2 is YSYEKL. CDR3 DNA: TGCGCCAGCAGCCAAGATCTAGGGTTGGGCAACACTGAAGCTTTCTTT. Protein product: CASSQDLGLGNTEAFF.